This T cell receptor (beta chain) emerged from a study of cytomegalovirus exposure and HLA in healthy donors. PCR was performed using 60 Vbeta and 13 Jbeta primers. Repertoires were generated with immunoSEQ multiplex PCR, while TCRdb's copy carries only in-frame clones and drops some. The sample holds 210,000 or so clones, roughly four fifths seen once. The germline V gene has CDR1 SNHLY and CDR2 FYNNEI. Trimming at V came to 8 bases and at J to 4 bases, leaving 3 bases not matched to a gene. The CDR3 consists of 12 residues. Notes on the study in general: Within the data, a cluster of highly shared sequence variants was likely a sequencing artifact. As a later analysis revealed, most CMV-associated TCR beta chains appeared HLA-restricted. Earlier analysis found most TCR beta V segments productive about 87% or about 30% of the time.

As to this clone: Antigen: not known.

The origin of this receptor is a woman aged 40 to 50 in good health and CMV-seronegative. Material for sequencing was PBMCs. This sequence joins TRBV2 and TRBJ1-1; 8 bases align to TRBD1. The CDR3 region has the DNA TGTGCCAGCCACACAGGGGGCACTGAAGCTTTCTTT. This gives the protein CASHTGGTEAFF.